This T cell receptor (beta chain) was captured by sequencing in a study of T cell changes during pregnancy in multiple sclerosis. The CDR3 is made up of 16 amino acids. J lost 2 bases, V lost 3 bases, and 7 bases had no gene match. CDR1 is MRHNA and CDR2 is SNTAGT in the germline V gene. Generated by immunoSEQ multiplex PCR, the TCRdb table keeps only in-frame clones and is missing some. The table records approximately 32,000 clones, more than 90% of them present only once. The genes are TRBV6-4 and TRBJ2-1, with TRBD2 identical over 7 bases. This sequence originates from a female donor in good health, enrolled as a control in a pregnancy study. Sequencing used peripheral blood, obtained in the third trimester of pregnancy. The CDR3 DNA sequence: TGTGCCAGCAGTGAAAGGGTGGGGGGGGCCTACAATGAGCAGTTCTTC. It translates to CASSERVGGAYNEQFF.